These T cell receptor beta chains were read from a single sample in a study of T-cell reconstitution after alpha-beta-depleted transplantation in children. MiXCR, applied by TCRdb to the PCR reads, yields one record per CDR3 protein. Here the sample spans some 500,000 distinct CDR3 sequences, approximately 20% being singletons. This sample comprised PBMCs from the stem cell graft donor, obtained from the stem cell graft. These receptors were obtained from a human donor who donated a stem cell graft to a child with acute lymphoblastic leukemia. Each CDR3 is given without its conserved first and last residue. Expanded clones get a size class; other rows say once, few or many, or leave the size out.

CDR3aa: ASSLYPSGRDKWETQY
v_gene: TRBV27
abundance: .
j_gene: TRBJ2-5

CDR3aa: SARGQSVGGNSPLH
v_gene: TRBV20-1
abundance: few
j_gene: TRBJ1-6

CDR3aa: ASSLTSGLPSYEQY
v_gene: TRBV7-2
abundance: many
j_gene: TRBJ2-7

CDR3aa: SARSGGQETQY
v_gene: TRBV20-1
abundance: .
j_gene: TRBJ2-5

CDR3aa: ASSPGYVATNEKLF
v_gene: TRBV5-1
abundance: .
j_gene: TRBJ1-4

CDR3aa: ASSSWEGDEQY
v_gene: TRBV27
abundance: few
j_gene: TRBJ2-7

CDR3aa: SARDSVGETQY
v_gene: TRBV20-1
abundance: .
j_gene: TRBJ2-5

CDR3aa: ASSYRLAGEATNTGELF
v_gene: TRBV6-5
abundance: few
j_gene: TRBJ2-2

CDR3aa: ASRTGETQY
v_gene: TRBV12-3/TRBV12-4
abundance: many
j_gene: TRBJ2-5

CDR3aa: ASRQQGFYNEQF
v_gene: TRBV27
abundance: few
j_gene: TRBJ2-1

CDR3aa: SPTSGTDTQY
v_gene: TRBV20-1
abundance: few
j_gene: TRBJ2-3

CDR3aa: ASSGGTRSSYEQY
v_gene: TRBV5-1
abundance: .
j_gene: TRBJ2-7

CDR3aa: SARDMGVYEQF
v_gene: TRBV20-1
abundance: .
j_gene: TRBJ2-1

CDR3aa: ASAGNGQTEQF
v_gene: TRBV2
abundance: few
j_gene: TRBJ2-1

CDR3aa: SARDLPGEVEDTQY
v_gene: TRBV20-1
abundance: .
j_gene: TRBJ2-3

CDR3aa: SARENEAQPQH
v_gene: TRBV20-1
abundance: .
j_gene: TRBJ1-5

CDR3aa: ATSRDHQAAF
v_gene: TRBV15
abundance: .
j_gene: TRBJ1-1

CDR3aa: ASSVAQGVYTEAF
v_gene: TRBV9
abundance: .
j_gene: TRBJ1-1

CDR3aa: ASSAGLAGGVGEQF
v_gene: TRBV10-1
abundance: many
j_gene: TRBJ2-1

CDR3aa: ASSLGTSGRSNEQF
v_gene: TRBV5-1
abundance: few
j_gene: TRBJ2-1

CDR3aa: ASSLRDRGAYNEQF
v_gene: TRBV30
abundance: .
j_gene: TRBJ2-1

CDR3aa: ASSPLPEYNEQF
v_gene: TRBV10-1
abundance: few
j_gene: TRBJ2-1

CDR3aa: ATSDPRDAKNIQY
v_gene: TRBV24-1
abundance: few
j_gene: TRBJ2-4

CDR3aa: ASSLFGGARSEGYT
v_gene: TRBV27
abundance: .
j_gene: TRBJ1-2

CDR3aa: ATSDPRGFSYEQY
v_gene: TRBV24-1
abundance: once
j_gene: TRBJ2-7

CDR3aa: SVVGLAGNEQY
v_gene: TRBV29-1
abundance: few
j_gene: TRBJ2-7

CDR3aa: SALRPSGTDTQY
v_gene: TRBV20-1
abundance: few
j_gene: TRBJ2-3

CDR3aa: ASSPSQGAGKLF
v_gene: TRBV6-1
abundance: .
j_gene: TRBJ1-4